The TCR beta chain under discussion was sequenced for a study of T cells in pancreatic ductal adenocarcinoma. With regard to this clone: Its target is not known.

Data came from immunoSEQ multiplex PCR; TCRdb stores just in-frame clones and leaves some out. The repertoire holds over 7,000 clones, with just under 90% as singletons. Trimming took 3 bases from V and 4 from J, leaving 7 bases between them. Looked up from germline, CDR1 is ENHRY and CDR2 is SYGVKD. This CDR3 is built from 12 residues. No neoadjuvant therapy was given to the selected pancreatic ductal adenocarcinoma patients before their surgery. Regarding the study as a whole: No significant tumor-blood clonality difference; means were about 0.1 and 0.065. The resected cohort was biased toward the minority with early-stage disease. Tumor samples had fewer productive templates and roughly 7.7-fold fewer unique clonotypes than blood. Enrichment of CD45RO+ effector over naive T cells in tumors may bias clonality.

What was sequenced was PBMCs. The sequence came from a human donor with pancreatic ductal adenocarcinoma. The J gene is TRBJ2-7, the V gene TRBV10-3; tentative D call: TRBD2 (6 bases). The CDR3 DNA reads as TGTGCCATCAGTGACGCGGGGTACGAGCAGTACTTC. Amino acid sequence: CAISDAGYEQYF.